What follows describes a single T cell receptor (beta chain). Its antigen is unknown. This specimen comes from a study of cytomegalovirus exposure and HLA in healthy donors. Findings and limits, study-wide: Fewer N-insertions than the roughly 670-donor mean were reportedly shown by an Asian-associated ancestry cluster in a later analysis. The authors confirmed in vitro that a few CMV-associated chains were specific for CMV antigens.

Primers: 60 Vbeta forward and 13 Jbeta reverse. Profiled with immunoSEQ multiplex PCR; TCRdb holds only in-frame clones, not every one. The sample records approximately 120,000 clones, roughly 86% being singletons. Per germline, CDR1 SEHNR and CDR2 FQNEAQ (reference sequence). This CDR3 is built from 19 residues. The V and J ends lost 5 bases and 0 bases, in that order; junction bases with no gene match: 10. The material sequenced was PBMCs. The chain combines TRBV7-9 with TRBJ2-3; 14 bases map to TRBD2. The TCR was taken from a man younger than 35 in good health and CMV-seronegative. CDR3 bases: TGTGCCAGCAGCCCGACCGGGACTAGCGGGGGTAGGAGCACAGATACGCAGTATTTT. Its protein product is CASSPTGTSGGRSTDTQYF. Together with reference TRBV7-9 and TRBJ2-3, the CDR3 gives the full variable domain: DTGVSQNPRHKITKRGQNVTFRCDPISEHNRLYWYRQTLGQGPEFLTYFQNEAQLEKSRLLSDRFSAERPKGSFSTLEIQRTEQGDSAMYLCASSPTGTSGGRSTDTQYFGPGTRLTVL.